This TCR beta chain is from a study of CD8 T cells in Susac syndrome. CDR3 length: 14 amino acids. Germline CDR1 reads LNHDA; CDR2 reads SQIVND (reference sequence). V shed 7 bases and J shed 0 bases, with 13 bases lying between them. An input of about 0.45 to 1 ug of RNA was subjected to reverse transcription using random hexamers. Amplification of TCR beta CDR3 across 54 Vbeta and 13 Jbeta was performed with immunoSEQ multiplex PCR. TCRdb recomputed calls from the immunoSEQ multiplex PCR reads with MiXCR, one row per CDR3 protein. Of approximately 120,000 distinct CDR3 sequences listed, about nine tenths were seen once; the top ten hold about 0.15%.

The material sequenced was CD4+ T cells from PBMCs. This TCR derives from a human donor in good health. V is TRBV19 and J is TRBJ2-7; D is unclear. The CDR3 is CASIDTGYSYEQYF. The CDR3 DNA sequence: TGTGCCAGTATTGACACCGGGTACTCCTACGAGCAGTACTTC.